Below, one TCR beta chain is given with its context. Its specificity is unknown. Via MiXCR, TCRdb re-called the PCR reads, giving one row per CDR3 protein. The sample includes tens of thousands of distinct CDR3 sequences, roughly 21% of them seen just once. This sample is drawn from a study of molecular identifiers for immune sequencing clone quantification. Study-wide results and limits: Among about a million naive cells, spiked Jurkat TCR RNA from a single cell was reportedly detectable.

Trimming shortened V by 1 base and J by 0 bases, and 8 bases separated the two germline ends. CDR3 length: 14 residues. Germline V CDR1 and CDR2: SGHRS, YFSETQ. This TCR was sampled from a human donor in good health. Some libraries in this study had Jurkat cell RNA spiked in. Sequencing input: naive CD8+ T cells from blood, with Jurkat cell RNA spiked in. As for subset: FACS-sorted CD8+CD4-CCR7+CD45RA+ naive T cells. The V gene is TRBV5-1, the J gene TRBJ2-7; no definite D call. CDR3 sequence: CASSLRAGSYEQYF. The DNA for the CDR3 is TGCGCCAGCAGCTTGAGGGCAGGCTCCTACGAGCAGTACTTC.